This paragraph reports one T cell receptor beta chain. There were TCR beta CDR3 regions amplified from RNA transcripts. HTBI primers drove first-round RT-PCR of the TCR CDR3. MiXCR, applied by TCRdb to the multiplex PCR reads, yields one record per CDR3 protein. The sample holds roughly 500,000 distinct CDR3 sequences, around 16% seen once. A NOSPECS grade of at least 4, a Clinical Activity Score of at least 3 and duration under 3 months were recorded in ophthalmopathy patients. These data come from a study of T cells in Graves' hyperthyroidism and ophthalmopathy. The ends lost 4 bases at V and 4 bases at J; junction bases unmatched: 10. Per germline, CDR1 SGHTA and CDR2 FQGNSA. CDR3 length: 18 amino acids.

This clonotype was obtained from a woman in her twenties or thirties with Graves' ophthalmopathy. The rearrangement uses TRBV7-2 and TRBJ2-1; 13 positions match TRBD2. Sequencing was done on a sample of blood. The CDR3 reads CASSSQTSGRLLYNEQFF. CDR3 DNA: TGTGCCAGCAGCTCCCAGACTAGCGGGAGGCTCCTGTACAATGAGCAGTTCTTC.